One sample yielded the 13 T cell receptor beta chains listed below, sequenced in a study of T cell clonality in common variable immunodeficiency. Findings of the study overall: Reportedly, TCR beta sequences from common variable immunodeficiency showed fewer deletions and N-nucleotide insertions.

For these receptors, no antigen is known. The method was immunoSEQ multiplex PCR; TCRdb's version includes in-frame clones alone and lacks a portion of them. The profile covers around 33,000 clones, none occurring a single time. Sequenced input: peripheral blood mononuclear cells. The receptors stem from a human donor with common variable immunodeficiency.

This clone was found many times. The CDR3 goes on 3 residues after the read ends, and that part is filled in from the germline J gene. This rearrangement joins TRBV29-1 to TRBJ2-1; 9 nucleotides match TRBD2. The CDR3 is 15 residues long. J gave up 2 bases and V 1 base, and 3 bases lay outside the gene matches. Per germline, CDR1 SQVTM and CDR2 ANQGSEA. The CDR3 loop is CSVEGLAVTYNEQFF. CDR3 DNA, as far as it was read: TGCAGCGTTGAAGGACTAGCGGTTACCTACAATGAG.

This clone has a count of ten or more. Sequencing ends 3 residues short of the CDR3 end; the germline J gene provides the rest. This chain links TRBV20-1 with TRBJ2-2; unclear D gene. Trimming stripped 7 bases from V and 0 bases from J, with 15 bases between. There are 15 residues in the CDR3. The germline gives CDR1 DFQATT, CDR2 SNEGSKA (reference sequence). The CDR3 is CSGANTETNTGELFF. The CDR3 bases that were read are TGCAGTGGCGCAAATACAGAAACGAACACCGGGGAG.

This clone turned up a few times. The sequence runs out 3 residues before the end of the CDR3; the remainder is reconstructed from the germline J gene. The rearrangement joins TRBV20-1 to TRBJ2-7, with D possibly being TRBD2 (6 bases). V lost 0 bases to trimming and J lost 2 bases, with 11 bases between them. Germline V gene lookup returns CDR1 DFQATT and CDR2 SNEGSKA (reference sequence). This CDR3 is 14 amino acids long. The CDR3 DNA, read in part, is TGCAGTGCTAGAGAACCTAGCGTCGCCTACGAG. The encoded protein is CSAREPSVAYE. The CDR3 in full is CSAREPSVAYEQYF.

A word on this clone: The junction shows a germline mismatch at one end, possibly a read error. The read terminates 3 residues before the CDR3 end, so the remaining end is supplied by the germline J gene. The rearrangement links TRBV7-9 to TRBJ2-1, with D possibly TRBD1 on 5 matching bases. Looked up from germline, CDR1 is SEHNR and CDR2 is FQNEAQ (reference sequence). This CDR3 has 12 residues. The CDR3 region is CSSSRQWNEQFF. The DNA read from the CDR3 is TGTTCCAGCAGCCGACAGTGGAATGAG.

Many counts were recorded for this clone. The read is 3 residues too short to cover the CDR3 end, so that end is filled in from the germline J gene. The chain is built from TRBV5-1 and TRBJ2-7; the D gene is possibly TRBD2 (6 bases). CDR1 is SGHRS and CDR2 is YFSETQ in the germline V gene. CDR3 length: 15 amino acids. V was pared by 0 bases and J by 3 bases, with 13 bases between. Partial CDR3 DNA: TGCGCCAGCAGCTTGGTTCGGGGGAAGGGCTACGAG. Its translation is CASSLVRGKGYE. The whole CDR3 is CASSLVRGKGYEQYF.

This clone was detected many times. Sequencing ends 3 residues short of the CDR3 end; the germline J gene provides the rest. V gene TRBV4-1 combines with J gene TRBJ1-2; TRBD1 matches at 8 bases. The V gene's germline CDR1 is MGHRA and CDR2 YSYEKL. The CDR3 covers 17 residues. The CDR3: CASSQGRGRVANYGYTF. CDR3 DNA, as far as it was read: TGCGCCAGCAGCCAAGGCAGGGGGCGCGTGGCAAATTACGGC.

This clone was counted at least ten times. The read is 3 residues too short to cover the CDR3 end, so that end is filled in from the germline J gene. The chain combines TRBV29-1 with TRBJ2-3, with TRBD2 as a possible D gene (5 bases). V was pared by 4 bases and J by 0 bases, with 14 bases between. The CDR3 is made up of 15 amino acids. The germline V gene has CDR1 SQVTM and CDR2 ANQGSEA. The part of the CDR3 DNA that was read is TGCAGCGTTGGTCTCCTAGGAGGCAGCACAGATACG. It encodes CSVGLLGGSTDT. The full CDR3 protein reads CSVGLLGGSTDTQYF.

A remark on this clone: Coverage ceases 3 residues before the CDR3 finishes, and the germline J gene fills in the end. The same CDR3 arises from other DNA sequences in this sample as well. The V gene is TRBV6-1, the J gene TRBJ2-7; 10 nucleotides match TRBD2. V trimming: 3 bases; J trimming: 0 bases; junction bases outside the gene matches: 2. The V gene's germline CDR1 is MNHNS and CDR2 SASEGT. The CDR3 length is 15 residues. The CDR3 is CASSEGLASSYEQYF. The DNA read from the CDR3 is TGTGCCAGCAGTGAGGGACTAGCGAGCTCCTACGAG.

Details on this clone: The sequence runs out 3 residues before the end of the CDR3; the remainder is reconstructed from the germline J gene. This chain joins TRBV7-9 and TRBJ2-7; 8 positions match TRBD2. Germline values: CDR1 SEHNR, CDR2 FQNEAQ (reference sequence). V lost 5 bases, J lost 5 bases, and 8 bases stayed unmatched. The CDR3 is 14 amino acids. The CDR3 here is CASSPGGGGDEQYF. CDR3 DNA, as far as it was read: TGTGCCAGCAGCCCGGGAGGGGGGGGCGACGAG.

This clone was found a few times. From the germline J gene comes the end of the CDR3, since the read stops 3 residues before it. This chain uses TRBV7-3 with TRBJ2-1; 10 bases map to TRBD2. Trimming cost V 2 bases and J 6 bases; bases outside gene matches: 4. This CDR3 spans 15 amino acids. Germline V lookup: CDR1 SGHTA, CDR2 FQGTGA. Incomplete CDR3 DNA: TGTGCCAGCAGCTTATTGAGCGGGAGGGCCAATGAG. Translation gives CASSLLSGRANE. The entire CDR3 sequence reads CASSLLSGRANEQFF.

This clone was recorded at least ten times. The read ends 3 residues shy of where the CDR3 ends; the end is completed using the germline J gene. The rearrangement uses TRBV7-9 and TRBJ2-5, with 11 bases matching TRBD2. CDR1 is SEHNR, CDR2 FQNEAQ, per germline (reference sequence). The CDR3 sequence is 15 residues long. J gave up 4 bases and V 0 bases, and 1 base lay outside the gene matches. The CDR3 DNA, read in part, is TGTGCCAGCAGCTTAGCGCTAGCGGGAGGAGAGACC. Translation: CASSLALAGGET. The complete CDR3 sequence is CASSLALAGGETQYF.

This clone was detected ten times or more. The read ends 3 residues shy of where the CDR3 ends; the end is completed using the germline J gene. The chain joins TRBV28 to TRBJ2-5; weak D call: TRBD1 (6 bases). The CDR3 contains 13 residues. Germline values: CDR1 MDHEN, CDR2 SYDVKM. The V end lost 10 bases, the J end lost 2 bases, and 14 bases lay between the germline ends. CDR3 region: CATSRTAQETQYF. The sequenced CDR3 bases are TGTGCCACCTCACGGACAGCACAAGAGACC. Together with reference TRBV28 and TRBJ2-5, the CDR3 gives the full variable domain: DVKVTQSSRYLVKRTGEKVFLECVQDMDHENMFWYRQDPGLGLRLIYFSYDVKMKEKGDIPEGYSVSREKKERFSLILESASTNQTSMYLCATSRTAQETQYFGPGTRLLVL.

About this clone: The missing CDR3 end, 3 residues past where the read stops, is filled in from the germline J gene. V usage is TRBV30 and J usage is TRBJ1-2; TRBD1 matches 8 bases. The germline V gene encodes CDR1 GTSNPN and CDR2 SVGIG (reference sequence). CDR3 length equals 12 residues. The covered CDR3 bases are TGTGCCTGGAGTACCTCAGGGGGCGGC. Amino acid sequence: CAWSTSGGG. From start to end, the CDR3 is CAWSTSGGGYTF.